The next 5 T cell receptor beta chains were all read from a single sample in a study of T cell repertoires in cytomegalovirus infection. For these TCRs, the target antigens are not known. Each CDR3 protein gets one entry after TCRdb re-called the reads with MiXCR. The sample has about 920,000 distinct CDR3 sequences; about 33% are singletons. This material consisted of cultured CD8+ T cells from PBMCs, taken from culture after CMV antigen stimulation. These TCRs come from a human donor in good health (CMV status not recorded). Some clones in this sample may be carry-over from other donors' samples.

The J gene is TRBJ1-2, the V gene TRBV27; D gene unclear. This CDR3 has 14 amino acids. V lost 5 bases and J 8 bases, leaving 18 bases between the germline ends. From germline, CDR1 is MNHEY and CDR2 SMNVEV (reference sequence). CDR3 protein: CASSQREKPVGYTF. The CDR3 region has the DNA TGTGCCAGCAGTCAGCGGGAGAAGCCGGTGGGCTACACCTTC.

CDR3 in DNA: TGTGCCAGTACTCCCCCGGGACAGGGGTACACCGGGGAGCTGTTTTTT. This encodes CASTPPGQGYTGELFF. The chain has TRBV19 and TRBJ2-2; 10 bases align to TRBD1. V gave up 7 bases and J gave up 3 bases; unmatched junction bases: 8. The CDR3 is 16 residues long. The germline gives CDR1 LNHDA, CDR2 SQIVND (reference sequence). Looking up the rest from reference TRBV19 and TRBJ2-2 gives the full variable domain: DGGITQSPKYLFRKEGQNVTLSCEQNLNHDAMYWYRQDPGQGLRLIYYSQIVNDFQKGDIAEGYSVSREKKESFPLTVTSAQKNPTAFYLCASTPPGQGYTGELFFGEGSRLTVL.

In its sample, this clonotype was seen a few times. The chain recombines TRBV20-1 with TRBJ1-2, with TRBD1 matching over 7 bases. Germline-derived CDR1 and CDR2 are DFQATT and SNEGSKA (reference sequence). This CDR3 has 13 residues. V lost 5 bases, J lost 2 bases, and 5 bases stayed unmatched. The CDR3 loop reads CSARDSSNYGYTF. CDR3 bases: TGCAGTGCTCGGGACAGCTCGAACTATGGCTACACCTTC.

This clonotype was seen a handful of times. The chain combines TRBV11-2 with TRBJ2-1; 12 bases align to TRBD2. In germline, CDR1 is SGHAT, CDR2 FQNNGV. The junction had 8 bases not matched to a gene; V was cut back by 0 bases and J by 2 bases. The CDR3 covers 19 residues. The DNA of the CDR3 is TGTGCCAGCAGCTTAGATCGGCTAGCGGGGGGGAGGACCTACAATGAGCAGTTCTTC. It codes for CASSLDRLAGGRTYNEQFF.

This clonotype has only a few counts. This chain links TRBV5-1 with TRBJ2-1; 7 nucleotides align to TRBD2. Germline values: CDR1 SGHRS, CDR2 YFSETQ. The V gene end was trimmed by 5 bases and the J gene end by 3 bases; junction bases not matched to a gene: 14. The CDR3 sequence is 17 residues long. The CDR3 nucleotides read TGCGCCAGCAGTTTCCCGGCGGGCGGGGGACTCTACAATGAGCAGTTCTTC. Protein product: CASSFPAGGGLYNEQFF.